The entry below describes one T cell receptor (beta chain). Its antigen specificity is not known. The sample holds no much larger clone one base away, and base qualities are not on file. Receptors were amplified or captured by the immunoSEQ multiplex PCR assay. In TCRdb, the immuneACCESS table is reduced to in-frame sequences with V and J assigned. These tables do not hold every clone; where another copy was compared, an unresolved V gene accounts for under half, and the others remain unexplained. For this sample there are around 63,000 clones; 60% to 80% appear just once. The ten largest clones capture about 15% of the sample. The sample is drawn from a study of radiotherapy plus CTLA-4 blockade in lung cancer (dated by TCRdb to between 2017 and 2018). For the wider study: Objective responses occurred in around 19% of enrolled patients, and 30% to 40% achieved disease control.

What the research found in general, with its limitations: After treatment with radiotherapy and ipilimumab, TCR clones that originated in tumors expanded in peripheral blood. Early dynamic changes in blood T cell clones, together with increased serum interferon-beta after radiation, were reported as the strongest predictors of response.

From a lookup of the germline V gene, CDR1 and CDR2 are MNHNS and SASEGT. Germline trimming: 4 bases from V, 1 base from J; junction bases outside gene matches: 8. There are 16 amino acids in the CDR3, from cysteine to phenylalanine inclusive. Only CDR3 DNA remains: 48 bases, in frame from the first base. The study tested focal radiation therapy combined with CTLA-4 blockade (ipilimumab) in patients with chemo-refractory metastatic non-small-cell lung cancer. The clonotype originates from a human donor with non-small cell lung cancer whose response to radiotherapy plus ipilimumab could not be evaluated. Some clones in this sample may be carry-over from other donors' samples. The V gene is TRBV6-1 and the J gene is TRBJ2-5; 8 of the junction bases match TRBD2. Material: peripheral blood, obtained from a patient treated with radiotherapy plus ipilimumab. At the DNA level, the sequence is TGTGCCAGCAGTGGGAGGAGCGGGGGCCTCCAAGAGACCCAGTACTTC. Its product reads: CASSGRSGGLQETQYF.